Listed below are T cell receptor beta chains from one sample, sequenced in a study of cytomegalovirus exposure and HLA in healthy donors. Libraries were prepared by immunoSEQ multiplex PCR; TCRdb keeps only in-frame clonotypes and omits some of them. The sample includes approximately 42,000 clones. Sequencing was carried out using PBMCs. These receptors were taken from a male donor in good health and CMV-seronegative. Both conserved end residues are part of each CDR3. D genes are given only for firm matches.

J gene | D gene | V gene | CDR3 protein | CDR3 DNA
TRBJ2-5 | NA | TRBV6-5 | CASSKLDEETQYF | TGTGCCAGCAGTAAACTAGATGAAGAGACCCAGTACTTC
TRBJ1-1 | NA | TRBV6-5 | CASSPGPIMAFF | TGTGCCAGCAGTCCGGGTCCCATCATGGCTTTCTTT
TRBJ2-3 | TRBD2 | TRBV15 | CATRGTSGSTDTQYF | TGTGCCACCAGAGGGACTAGCGGTAGCACAGATACGCAGTATTTT
TRBJ1-3 | TRBD1 | TRBV29-1 | CSVGRTGATSGNTIYF | TGCAGCGTGGGCCGGACAGGGGCCACCTCTGGAAACACCATATATTTT
TRBJ2-7 | NA | TRBV29-1 | CSVGGGQGRPYEQYF | TGCAGCGTCGGGGGGGGACAGGGACGACCCTACGAGCAGTACTTC
TRBJ2-5 | NA | TRBV7-9 | CASSLSPEETQYF | TGTGCCAGCAGCCTTAGCCCCGAAGAGACCCAGTACTTC
TRBJ1-1 | TRBD1 | TRBV6-1 | CASSDGRQGKGTEAFF | TGTGCCAGCAGTGACGGACGACAGGGGAAGGGCACTGAAGCTTTCTTT
TRBJ1-4 | NA | TRBV14 | CASSQLRGAFEKLFF | TGTGCCAGCAGCCAACTCAGGGGAGCGTTTGAAAAACTGTTTTTT
TRBJ2-3 | NA | TRBV29-1 | CSVSRLPRGTDTQYF | TGCAGCGTTTCTAGGCTTCCCAGGGGCACAGATACGCAGTATTTT
TRBJ2-1 | NA | TRBV6-1 | CASSDEGGDYNEQFF | TGTGCCAGCAGTGACGAGGGCGGGGATTACAATGAGCAGTTCTTC
TRBJ2-3 | TRBD1 | TRBV29-1 | CSVDLGQFTTDTQYF | TGCAGCGTTGATCTGGGACAGTTCACCACAGATACGCAGTATTTT
TRBJ2-5 | NA | TRBV5-1 | CASSAREKGWTQYF | TGCGCCAGCAGCGCCCGGGAGAAAGGTTGGACCCAGTACTTC
TRBJ1-6 | TRBD1 | TRBV4-1 | CASSPQPGQSSYNSPLHF | TGCGCCAGCAGCCCACAGCCGGGACAGAGCTCCTATAATTCACCCCTCCACTTT
TRBJ1-5 | NA | TRBV15 | CATSRDPGIVQPQHF | TGTGCCACCAGCAGAGATCCAGGGATTGTTCAGCCCCAGCATTTT
TRBJ2-1 | NA | TRBV9 | CASGRNEQFF | TGTGCCAGCGGCCGCAATGAGCAGTTCTTC
TRBJ2-5 | NA | TRBV28 | CASSPPQGWETQYF | TGTGCCAGCAGCCCCCCCCAGGGCTGGGAGACCCAGTACTTC
TRBJ2-5 | NA | TRBV7-2 | CASSLPGAQYF | TGTGCCAGCAGCTTACCCGGGGCCCAGTACTTC
TRBJ2-2 | TRBD2 | TRBV6-6 | CATSMTSETGELFF | TGTGCCACCTCCATGACTAGCGAGACCGGGGAGCTGTTTTTT
TRBJ2-2 | NA | TRBV5-1 | CASSRGQVDTGELFF | TGCGCCAGCAGCCGCGGGCAGGTGGACACCGGGGAGCTGTTTTTT
TRBJ1-4 | NA | TRBV25-1 | CASSLGDEKLFF | TGTGCCAGCAGCTTGGGAGACGAAAAACTGTTTTTT
TRBJ1-3 | NA | TRBV12-5 | CASGASVLSGNTIYF | TGTGCTAGTGGTGCGTCGGTCTTATCTGGAAACACCATATATTTT
TRBJ2-3 | NA | TRBV29-1 | CSVSVTDTQYF | TGCAGCGTCTCCGTCACAGATACGCAGTATTTT
TRBJ2-7 | NA | TRBV15 | CATSGRLMDEQYF | TGTGCCACCAGCGGTAGACTAATGGACGAGCAGTACTTC
TRBJ2-5 | TRBD2 | TRBV25-1 | CASSESRGVGETQYF | TGTGCCAGCAGTGAAAGTCGGGGGGTGGGGGAGACCCAGTACTTC
TRBJ2-5 | TRBD2 | TRBV4-2 | CASSQGLVAGDETQYF | TGTGCCAGCAGCCAAGGGCTTGTAGCGGGAGACGAGACCCAGTACTTC
TRBJ2-5 | TRBD2 | TRBV5-1 | CASSWVLAADQETQYF | TGCGCCAGCAGCTGGGTACTAGCGGCCGACCAAGAGACCCAGTACTTC
TRBJ1-4 | TRBD1 | TRBV29-1 | CSVTGTGGPFGEKLFF | TGCAGCGTCACCGGGACAGGGGGCCCCTTTGGTGAAAAACTGTTTTTT
TRBJ2-7 | NA | TRBV18 | CASSPGRLYEQYF | TGTGCCAGCTCACCAGGCAGACTCTACGAGCAGTACTTC
TRBJ1-5 | NA | TRBV19 | CASMGQPLSNQPQHF | TGTGCCAGTATGGGCCAGCCTCTAAGCAATCAGCCCCAGCATTTT
TRBJ1-2 | NA | TRBV27 | CASSLAGIGGYTF | TGTGCCAGCAGTTTAGCAGGGATCGGCGGCTACACCTTC
TRBJ2-1 | NA | TRBV7-8 | CASSPSYEQFF | TGTGCCAGCAGCCCCTCCTATGAGCAGTTCTTC
TRBJ2-2 | TRBD2 | TRBV7-6 | CASSPGYGRVNTGELFF | TGTGCCAGCAGCCCCGGTTACGGGAGGGTGAACACCGGGGAGCTGTTTTTT
TRBJ2-5 | NA | TRBV18 | CASSPQGGGTETQYF | TGTGCCAGCTCACCCCAGGGAGGGGGTACGGAGACCCAGTACTTC